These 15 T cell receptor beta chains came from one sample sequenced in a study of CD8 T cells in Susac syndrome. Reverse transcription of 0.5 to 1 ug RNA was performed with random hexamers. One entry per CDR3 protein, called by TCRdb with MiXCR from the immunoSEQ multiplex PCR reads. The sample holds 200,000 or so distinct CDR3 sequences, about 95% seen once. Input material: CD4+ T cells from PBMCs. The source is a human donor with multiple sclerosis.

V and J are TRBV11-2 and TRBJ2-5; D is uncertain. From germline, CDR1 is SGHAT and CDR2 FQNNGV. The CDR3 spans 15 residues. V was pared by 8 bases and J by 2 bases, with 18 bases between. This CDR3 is CASRPGSAGQETQYF. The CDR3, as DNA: TGTGCCAGCCGCCCTGGTTCGGCTGGGCAAGAGACCCAGTACTTC. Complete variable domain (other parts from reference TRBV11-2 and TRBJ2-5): EAGVAQSPRYKIIEKRQSVAFWCNPISGHATLYWYQQILGQGPKLLIQFQNNGVVDDSQLPKDRFSAERLKGVDSTLKIQPAKLEDSAVYLCASRPGSAGQETQYFGPGTRLLVL.

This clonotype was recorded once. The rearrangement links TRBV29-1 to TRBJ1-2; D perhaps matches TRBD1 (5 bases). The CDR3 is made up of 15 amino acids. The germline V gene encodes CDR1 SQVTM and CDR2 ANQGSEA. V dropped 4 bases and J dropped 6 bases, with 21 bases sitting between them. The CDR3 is CSVAGGTTHVDGYTF. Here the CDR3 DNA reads TGCAGCGTTGCGGGGGGGACCACGCACGTCGATGGCTACACCTTC.

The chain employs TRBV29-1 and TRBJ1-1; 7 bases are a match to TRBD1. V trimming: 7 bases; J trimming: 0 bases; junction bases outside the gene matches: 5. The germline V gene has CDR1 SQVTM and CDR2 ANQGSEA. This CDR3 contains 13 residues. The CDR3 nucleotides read TGCAGCGGCAGGGGACAGATGAACACTGAAGCTTTCTTT. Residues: CSGRGQMNTEAFF.

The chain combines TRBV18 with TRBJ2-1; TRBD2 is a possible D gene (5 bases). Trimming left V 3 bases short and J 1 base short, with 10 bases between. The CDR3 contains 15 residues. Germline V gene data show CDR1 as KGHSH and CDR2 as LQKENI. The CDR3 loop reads CASSPTDSSYNEQFF. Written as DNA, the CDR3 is TGTGCCAGCTCACCTACGGACTCATCCTACAATGAGCAGTTCTTC.

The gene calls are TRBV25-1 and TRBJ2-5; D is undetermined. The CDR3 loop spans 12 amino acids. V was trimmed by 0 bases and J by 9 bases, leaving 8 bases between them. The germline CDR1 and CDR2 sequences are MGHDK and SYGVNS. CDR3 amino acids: CASSEYIGAQYF. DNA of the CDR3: TGTGCCAGCAGTGAATATATTGGTGCCCAGTACTTC.

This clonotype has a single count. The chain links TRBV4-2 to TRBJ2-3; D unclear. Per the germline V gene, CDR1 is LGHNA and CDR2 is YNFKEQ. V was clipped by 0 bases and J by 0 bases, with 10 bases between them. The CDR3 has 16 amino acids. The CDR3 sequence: CASSQEWAPSTDTQYF. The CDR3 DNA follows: TGTGCCAGCAGCCAAGAATGGGCCCCCAGCACAGATACGCAGTATTTT.

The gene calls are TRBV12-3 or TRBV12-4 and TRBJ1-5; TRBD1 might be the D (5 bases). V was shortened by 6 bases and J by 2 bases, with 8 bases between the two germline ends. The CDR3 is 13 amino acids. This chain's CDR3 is CASSSRGNQPQHF. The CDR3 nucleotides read TGTGCCAGCAGCTCCAGGGGCAATCAGCCCCAGCATTTT.

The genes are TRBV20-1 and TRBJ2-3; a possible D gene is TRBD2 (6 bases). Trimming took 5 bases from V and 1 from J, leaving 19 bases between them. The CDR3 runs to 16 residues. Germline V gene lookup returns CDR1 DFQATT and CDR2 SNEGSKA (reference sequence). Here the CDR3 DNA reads TGCAGTGCTCCCCGGGGGAGACTTGCAGGCACAGATACGCAGTATTTT. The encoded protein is CSAPRGRLAGTDTQYF.

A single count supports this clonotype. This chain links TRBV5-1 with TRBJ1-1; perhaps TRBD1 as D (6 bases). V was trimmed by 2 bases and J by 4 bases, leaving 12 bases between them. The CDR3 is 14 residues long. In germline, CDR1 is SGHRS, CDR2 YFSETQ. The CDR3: CASSLTGFLTEAFF. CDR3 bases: TGCGCCAGCAGCTTAACAGGGTTTCTCACTGAAGCTTTCTTT.

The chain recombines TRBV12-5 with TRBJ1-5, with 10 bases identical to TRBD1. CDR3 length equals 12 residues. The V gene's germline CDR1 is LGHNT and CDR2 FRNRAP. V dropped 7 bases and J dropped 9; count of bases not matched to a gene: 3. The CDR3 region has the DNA TGTGCTAGTGTCGGACAGGGGGGGCCCCAGCATTTT. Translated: CASVGQGGPQHF.

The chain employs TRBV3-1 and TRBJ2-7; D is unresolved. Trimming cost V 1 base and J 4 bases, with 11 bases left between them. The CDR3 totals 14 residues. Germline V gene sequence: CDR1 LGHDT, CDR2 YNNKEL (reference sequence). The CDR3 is CASSQVNLGYEQYF. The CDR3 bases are TGTGCCAGCAGCCAAGTGAATCTGGGGTACGAGCAGTACTTC.

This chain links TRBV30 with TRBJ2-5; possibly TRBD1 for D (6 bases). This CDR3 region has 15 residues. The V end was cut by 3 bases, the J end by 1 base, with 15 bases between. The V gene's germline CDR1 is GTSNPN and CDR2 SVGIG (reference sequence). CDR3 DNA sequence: TGTGCCTGGAGGGCAGGACAGTTTATCCAAGAGACCCAGTACTTC. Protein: CAWRAGQFIQETQYF.

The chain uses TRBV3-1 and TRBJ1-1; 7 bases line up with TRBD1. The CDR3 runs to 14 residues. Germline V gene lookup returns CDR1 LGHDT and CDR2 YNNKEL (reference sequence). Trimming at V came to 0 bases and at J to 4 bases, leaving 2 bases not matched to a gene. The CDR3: CASSQDAGGTEAFF. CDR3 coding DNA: TGTGCCAGCAGCCAAGACGCAGGGGGCACTGAAGCTTTCTTT.

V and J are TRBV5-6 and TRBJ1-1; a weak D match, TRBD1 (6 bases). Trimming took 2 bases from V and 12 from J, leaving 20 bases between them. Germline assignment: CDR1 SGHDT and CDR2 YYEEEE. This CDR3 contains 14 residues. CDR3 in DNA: TGTGCCAGCAGCTTCTGGGCCGGGACAAAGTTTTCTTTCTTT. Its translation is CASSFWAGTKFSFF.

The CDR3: CASSQVSRGGRGYTF. Written as DNA, the CDR3 is TGTGCCAGCAGCCAAGTGTCTCGCGGGGGCCGTGGCTACACCTTC. V gene TRBV14 combines with J gene TRBJ1-2, with D tentatively TRBD1 (6 bases). This CDR3 is 15 amino acids long. The V end lost 1 base, the J end lost 7 bases, and 16 bases lay between the germline ends. The germline V gene encodes CDR1 SGHDN and CDR2 FVKESK. Looking up the rest from reference TRBV14 and TRBJ1-2 gives the full variable domain: EAGVTQFPSHSVIEKGQTVTLRCDPISGHDNLYWYRRVMGKEIKFLLHFVKESKQDESGMPNNRFLAERTGGTYSTLKVQPAELEDSGVYFCASSQVSRGGRGYTFGSGTRLTVV.